The entry below describes one T cell receptor (beta chain). V gave up 1 base and J gave up 6 bases, with 15 bases separating them. The length of the CDR3 is 14 residues. The germline V gene has CDR1 GTSNPN and CDR2 SVGIG (reference sequence). The assay was immunoSEQ multiplex PCR, and TCRdb's table has in-frame clones only and misses some. Altogether some 70,000 clones are present, 90% to 95% being singletons, with the ten largest covering 7.3%. This sample stems from a study of blood T cell repertoires in COVID-19. The overall study: Italy, Spain and the United States were the sources of the convalescent and acute COVID-19 samples.

The TCR was taken from a man in his forties or fifties with COVID-19, enrolled during active disease. Sequenced: peripheral blood. This chain connects TRBV30 to TRBJ1-1; D is unresolved. The CDR3 spells CAWSAPPQTSEAFF. The CDR3 nucleotides read TGTGCCTGGAGTGCCCCGCCTCAGACATCTGAAGCTTTCTTT. The whole variable domain, remainder taken from reference TRBV30 and TRBJ1-1, is SQTIHQWPATLVQPVGSPLSLECTVEGTSNPNLYWYRQAAGRGLQLLFYSVGIGQISSEVPQNLSASRPQDRQFILSSKKLLLSDSGFYLCAWSAPPQTSEAFFGQGTRLTVV.